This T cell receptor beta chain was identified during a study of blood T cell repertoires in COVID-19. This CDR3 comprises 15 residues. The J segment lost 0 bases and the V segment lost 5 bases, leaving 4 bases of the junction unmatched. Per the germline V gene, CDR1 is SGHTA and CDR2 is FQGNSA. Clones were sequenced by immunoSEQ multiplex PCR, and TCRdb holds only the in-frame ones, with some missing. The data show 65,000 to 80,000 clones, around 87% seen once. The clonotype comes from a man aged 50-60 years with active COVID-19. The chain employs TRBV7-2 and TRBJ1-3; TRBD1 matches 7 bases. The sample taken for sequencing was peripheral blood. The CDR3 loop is CASSPDRASGNTIYF. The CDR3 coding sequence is TGTGCCAGCAGCCCTGACAGGGCCTCTGGAAACACCATATATTTT.